The 27 T cell receptor beta chains in this list originate from one sample, sequenced in a study of shared clonotypes between healthy human individuals. Some clones are missing from TCRdb's copy, which holds only in-frame ones; the method was immunoSEQ multiplex PCR. The sample carries 650,000 to 800,000 clones, about 92% recorded once. CD45RO-negative, CCR7-selected cells formed the naive CD8 fraction, which excluded terminally differentiated effector memory CD45RA+ cells. The specimen sequenced was naive CD8+ T cells sorted from blood. The receptors shown here come from a man younger than 40 in good health.

As to this clone: One end of the junction is discordant with germline, which a read error may explain. The chain combines TRBV19 with TRBJ2-7, with D perhaps matching TRBD2 (5 bases). The CDR3 sequence is 14 residues long. Per the germline V gene, CDR1 is LNHDA and CDR2 is SQIVND (reference sequence). Here the CDR3 reads CASSIPGSPHEQYF. The CDR3 bases are TGTGCCAGCAGTATTCCGGGGTCCCCCCACGAGCAGTACTTC.

This clone occurred a few times. J is TRBJ2-3 and V is TRBV7-9; 7 positions agree with TRBD1. The length of the CDR3 is 16 residues. CDR1 is SEHNR, CDR2 FQNEAQ, per germline (reference sequence). V lost 6 bases and J lost 0; bases outside the gene matches: 9. CDR3 region: CASSTTGVSSTDTQYF. DNA of the CDR3: TGTGCCAGCAGTACTACAGGGGTCTCAAGCACAGATACGCAGTATTTT. The full variable domain, completed using reference TRBV7-9 and TRBJ2-3, is DTGVSQNPRHKITKRGQNVTFRCDPISEHNRLYWYRQTLGQGPEFLTYFQNEAQLEKSRLLSDRFSAERPKGSFSTLEIQRTEQGDSAMYLCASSTTGVSSTDTQYFGPGTRLTVL.

The J gene is TRBJ2-7, the V gene TRBV28; D is perhaps TRBD1 (6 bases). This CDR3 has 15 residues. V dropped 5 bases and J dropped 3 bases, with 17 bases sitting between them. CDR1 is MDHEN and CDR2 is SYDVKM in the germline V gene. CDR3 in amino acids: CASSRTGKSYYEQYF. The CDR3 region has the DNA TGTGCCAGCAGTCGAACAGGGAAGTCGTACTACGAGCAGTACTTC.

The rearrangement joins TRBV7-9 to TRBJ1-1; D is perhaps TRBD1 (6 bases). The V end lost 5 bases, the J end lost 5 bases, and 15 bases lay between the germline ends. Germline V gene data show CDR1 as SEHNR and CDR2 as FQNEAQ (reference sequence). This CDR3 spans 14 amino acids. The CDR3 DNA sequence: TGTGCCAGCAGCGCCCCAGGGAGGGGGACTGAAGCTTTCTTT. This encodes CASSAPGRGTEAFF.

The genes are TRBV7-6 and TRBJ2-5; D possibly corresponds to TRBD1 (5 bases). The germline V and J ends were trimmed by 1 base and 1 base, with 13 bases remaining between them. The CDR3 is 16 amino acids. Germline V gene lookup returns CDR1 SGHVS and CDR2 FNYEAQ. The CDR3 sequence is CASSLDIATAQETQYF. The CDR3 DNA sequence: TGTGCCAGCAGCTTAGACATTGCGACAGCCCAAGAGACCCAGTACTTC.

The rearrangement uses TRBV5-5 and TRBJ1-5; D possibly corresponds to TRBD1 (6 bases). V gave up 3 bases and J gave up 0 bases, with 10 bases separating them. CDR3 size: 15 residues. Germline V gene lookup returns CDR1 SGHKS and CDR2 YYEKEE (reference sequence). The CDR3 DNA reads as TGTGCCAGCAGCTCACAGGGAAATAGCAATCAGCCCCAGCATTTT. It encodes CASSSQGNSNQPQHF.

The DNA for the CDR3 is TGCAGCGTTGTTGGGACTAGCGGGAGGGGGAGCTCCTACGAGCAGTACTTC. It is translated as CSVVGTSGRGSSYEQYF. The V gene is TRBV29-1, the J gene TRBJ2-7; TRBD2 agrees at 16 bases. The germline CDR1 and CDR2 sequences are SQVTM and ANQGSEA. Losses at the gene ends were 4 bases for V and 0 bases for J; bases not matched to a gene: 6. This CDR3 is 17 amino acids long.

This chain uses TRBV27 with TRBJ2-5; TRBD1 agrees at 7 bases. Germline V gene data show CDR1 as MNHEY and CDR2 as SMNVEV (reference sequence). This CDR3 comprises 15 residues. With 4 bases clipped from V and 3 bases from J, the junction kept 8 bases outside the gene matches. CDR3: CASSSRDRVKETQYF. CDR3 bases: TGTGCCAGCAGTTCCCGGGACAGAGTAAAAGAGACCCAGTACTTC.

The rearrangement links TRBV6-5 to TRBJ2-7, with TRBD2 matching 7 bases. Germline assignment: CDR1 MNHEY and CDR2 SVGAGI. Trimming took 6 bases from V and 3 from J; bases not matched to a gene: 11. The CDR3 sequence is 15 residues long. The CDR3 DNA reads as TGTGCCAGCAGCCCCGGGGAGGCGGGGGTCTACGAGCAGTACTTC. Translation gives CASSPGEAGVYEQYF.

This rearrangement joins TRBV7-2 to TRBJ2-7; tentatively, D is TRBD2 (5 bases). Germline V lookup: CDR1 SGHTA, CDR2 FQGNSA. Between the trimmed V and J ends, which lost 5 bases and 2 bases, there was a span of 10 bases. The CDR3 sequence is 13 residues long. For the CDR3, the DNA is TGTGCCAGCAGCCTTCCGGGGACCTACGAGCAGTACTTC. Protein: CASSLPGTYEQYF.

V and J are TRBV7-6 and TRBJ2-7; D uncertain. This CDR3 spans 13 amino acids. Germline lookup yields CDR1 SGHVS and CDR2 FNYEAQ. Between the trimmed V and J ends, which lost 1 base and 2 bases, there was a span of 6 bases. The CDR3 nucleotides read TGTGCCAGCAGCTTAGAACCCCCCTACGAGCAGTACTTC. Its translation is CASSLEPPYEQYF.

The chain has TRBV27 and TRBJ2-4; D may be TRBD1 or TRBD2 (5 bases each). V lost 8 bases to trimming and J lost 6 bases, with 14 bases between them. CDR1 MNHEY and CDR2 SMNVEV come from the germline V gene (reference sequence). This CDR3 spans 13 amino acids. CDR3 sequence (DNA): TGTGCCAGCGGGACCGGGAACATAAACATTCAGTACTTC. Residues: CASGTGNINIQYF.

This chain uses TRBV6-4 with TRBJ2-1, with TRBD2 matching over 15 bases. V dropped 4 bases and J dropped 2; count of bases not matched to a gene: 3. The CDR3 loop spans 17 amino acids. CDR1 and CDR2 (germline): MRHNA, SNTAGT. The CDR3 reads CASSGTSGRGTYNEQFF. The CDR3 nucleotides are TGTGCCAGCAGTGGGACTAGCGGGAGGGGGACCTACAATGAGCAGTTCTTC.

The J gene is TRBJ1-1, the V gene TRBV6-5; a possible D gene is TRBD1 (6 bases). Trimming pared 5 bases from V and 4 bases from J, leaving 8 bases between. CDR3 size: 12 residues. Germline CDR1 reads MNHEY; CDR2 reads SVGAGI. DNA of the CDR3: TGTGCCAGCAGTCCGGGGGCCACTGAAGCTTTCTTT. It encodes CASSPGATEAFF.

The chain carries TRBV28 and TRBJ1-1; 8 bases fit TRBD1. CDR1 and CDR2 from the germline V gene are MDHEN and SYDVKM. Trimming cost V 5 bases and J 0 bases; bases outside gene matches: 5. The CDR3 is made up of 15 amino acids. The CDR3 is CASSPGGVMNTEAFF. CDR3 coding DNA: TGTGCCAGCAGTCCAGGGGGCGTCATGAACACTGAAGCTTTCTTT.

V gene TRBV4-1 combines with J gene TRBJ2-5, with unresolved D. Trimming took off 2 bases at V and 5 bases at J, with 9 bases between the two ends. Germline CDR1 and CDR2: MGHRA and YSYEKL. The CDR3 runs 13 residues. Written as DNA, the CDR3 is TGCGCCAGCAGCCAATTCCCCGGTGAGACCCAGTACTTC. Its translation is CASSQFPGETQYF.

The V call is TRBV5-5, the J call TRBJ2-1; 10 positions match TRBD2. Trimming took 1 base from V and 2 from J; bases not matched to a gene: 6. Germline CDR1 and CDR2: SGHKS and YYEKEE (reference sequence). This CDR3 region has 17 residues. This CDR3 is CASSLTTAGGPYNEQFF. For the CDR3, the DNA is TGTGCCAGCAGCTTGACGACAGCGGGAGGGCCCTACAATGAGCAGTTCTTC.

The chain links TRBV6-1 to TRBJ1-1; possible D gene TRBD1, 6 bases. Trimming shortened V by 4 bases and J by 0 bases, and 18 bases separated the two germline ends. The germline V gene has CDR1 MNHNS and CDR2 SASEGT. The CDR3 consists of 17 residues. For the CDR3, the DNA is TGTGCCAGCAGTGTGTTCAGGGCAGGGGTTATGAACACTGAAGCTTTCTTT. Protein: CASSVFRAGVMNTEAFF.

V is TRBV5-6 and J is TRBJ1-1; TRBD1 matches at 8 bases. Germline CDR1 reads SGHDT; CDR2 reads YYEEEE. Trimming took 3 bases from V and 1 from J; bases not matched to a gene: 2. The CDR3 consists of 14 residues. CDR3 nucleotide sequence: TGTGCCAGCAGCTACGGACAGGGGAACACTGAAGCTTTCTTT. Translated: CASSYGQGNTEAFF.

The chain couples TRBV4-3 to TRBJ2-5; a weak D match, TRBD1 (5 bases). Germline V lookup: CDR1 LGHNA, CDR2 YSLEER. The ends were cut back, 3 bases at V and 4 bases at J, with 15 bases in the middle. This CDR3 is 15 amino acids long. The chain's CDR3 is CASSQDIRVVETQYF. The CDR3 DNA reads as TGCGCCAGCAGCCAGGATATCAGGGTGGTAGAGACCCAGTACTTC.

This clone was seen a single time. V and J are TRBV27 and TRBJ2-1; 11 bases align to TRBD2. The V and J ends lost 6 bases and 6 bases, in that order; junction bases with no gene match: 7. CDR3 length: 15 residues. Looked up from germline, CDR1 is MNHEY and CDR2 is SMNVEV (reference sequence). The CDR3 reads CASSPLAGVVNEQFF. As DNA, the CDR3 is TGTGCCAGCAGCCCACTAGCGGGAGTGGTCAATGAGCAGTTCTTC.

The V call is TRBV5-4, the J call TRBJ1-5; D remains unclear. Germline V gene data show CDR1 as SGHNT and CDR2 as YYREEE (reference sequence). CDR3 size: 15 residues. Trimming cost V 0 bases and J 0 bases, with 7 bases left between them. CDR3 sequence (DNA): TGTGCCAGCAGCTTGGCAGGTTATAGCAATCAGCCCCAGCATTTT. Residues: CASSLAGYSNQPQHF.

The genes are TRBV7-9 and TRBJ1-1, with 8 bases lining up with TRBD1. The CDR3 runs 13 residues. CDR1 is SEHNR, CDR2 FQNEAQ, per germline (reference sequence). Trimming at V came to 5 bases and at J to 12 bases, leaving 11 bases not matched to a gene. CDR3 protein: CASSPPDRVFTFF. CDR3 nucleotide sequence: TGTGCCAGCAGCCCGCCGGACAGGGTCTTTACTTTCTTT.

V and J are TRBV27 and TRBJ1-4, with D maybe TRBD1 (6 bases). From germline, CDR1 is MNHEY and CDR2 SMNVEV (reference sequence). The ends were cut back, 5 bases at V and 3 bases at J, with 13 bases in the middle. There are 15 residues in the CDR3. CDR3 residues: CASSPLDRPNEKLFF. The DNA for the CDR3 is TGTGCCAGCAGTCCACTGGACAGACCTAATGAAAAACTGTTTTTT.

This rearrangement joins TRBV19 to TRBJ1-5; D unresolved. Trimming took off 1 base at V and 10 bases at J, with 14 bases between the two ends. Germline V lookup: CDR1 LNHDA, CDR2 SQIVND (reference sequence). The CDR3 has 14 residues. The CDR3 bases are TGTGCCAGTAGTATAGCCGTGACCTCCGTCCCCCAGCATTTT. It is translated as CASSIAVTSVPQHF.

The V gene is TRBV7-8, the J gene TRBJ2-7, with a weak D call TRBD2 (6 bases). CDR1 is SGHVS, CDR2 FQNEAQ, per germline. Trimming pared 6 bases from V and 0 bases from J, leaving 21 bases between. The CDR3 totals 17 residues. The CDR3: CASSPAEGRRVSYEQYF. The CDR3 coding sequence is TGTGCCAGCAGTCCAGCGGAGGGCAGGAGGGTCTCCTACGAGCAGTACTTC.

The chain carries TRBV4-1 and TRBJ2-1; D is unresolved. The CDR3 sequence is 17 residues long. The germline gives CDR1 MGHRA, CDR2 YSYEKL. The V and J ends lost 0 bases and 6 bases respectively, with 18 bases between them. CDR3 bases: TGCGCCAGCAGCCAAGATCCCGGGTGGCCGATCCTCAATGAGCAGTTCTTC. As protein: CASSQDPGWPILNEQFF.